This T cell receptor beta chain was sequenced during a study of cytotoxic CD8 clonotypes in ibrutinib-treated CLL. Study-level results: Sampling schedules were unmatched across sustained-remission and progressing patients. Treatment saw public clonotypes, which were uncommon, either contract or stay stable.

Comments on this clone: What it binds is not known.

CDR3 length equals 16 residues. Germline CDR1 is SEHNR and CDR2 is FQNEAQ (reference sequence). Trimming at V came to 4 bases and at J to 4 bases, leaving 3 bases not matched to a gene. Around 2 micrograms of genomic DNA (from cryopreserved PBMCs) were used for TCR beta libraries. Assay: immunoSEQ multiplex PCR; the TCRdb copy retains only in-frame clones and omits some. The sample includes 150,000 to 200,000 clones, approximately 80% of them seen just once. The specimen comprised PBMCs, sampled after 24 months of ibrutinib treatment. The sequence was collected from a human donor with chronic lymphocytic leukemia. V and J are TRBV7-9 and TRBJ2-3; 15 nucleotides line up with TRBD2. The CDR3 DNA follows: TGTGCCAGCAGCTCGGGACTAGCGGGAGGCGCAGATACGCAGTATTTT. Translating it yields CASSSGLAGGADTQYF. Full variable domain (remainder filled in from reference TRBV7-9 and TRBJ2-3): DTGVSQNPRHKITKRGQNVTFRCDPISEHNRLYWYRQTLGQGPEFLTYFQNEAQLEKSRLLSDRFSAERPKGSFSTLEIQRTEQGDSAMYLCASSSGLAGGADTQYFGPGTRLTVL.